The 8 T cell receptor beta chains below come from one sample, sequenced in a study of beta chain features in type 1 diabetes (dated by TCRdb to 2016 to 2018). Library generation was performed with the immunoSEQ multiplex PCR assay. All of the isolated RNA was reverse transcribed with the High Capacity cDNA Reverse Transcription Kit, so expressed TCRB transcripts were sequenced. TCRdb took this table from immuneACCESS and kept in-frame rearrangements with V and J called. Such tables lack part of the clones; where checked against another copy, unresolved V genes explain under half of the gap, and the rest is unexplained. Counted in this sample were 200,000 to 250,000 clones; 9% to 10% of them appeared once. Of the sample, under 0.035% falls within the top ten clones. Material for sequencing was naive CD4+ T cells from blood. Taken with the paper, the label for cell subset or site translates to: true naive CD4+ T cells. The receptors here all came from a woman younger than 35 in good health.

The rearrangement joins TRBV5-6 to TRBJ2-1; 9 positions match TRBD1. J gave up 5 bases and V 1 base, and 16 bases lay outside the gene matches. The CDR3 loop spans 19 amino acids. Germline V CDR1 and CDR2: SGHDT, YYEEEE. As DNA, the CDR3 is TGTGCCAGCAGCTTGTCCGGGACAGGGTTTTTCCTGAGGCACAATGAGCAGTTCTTC. Translating gives CASSLSGTGFFLRHNEQFF. Drawing the rest from reference TRBV5-6 and TRBJ2-1, the complete variable domain is DAGVTQSPTHLIKTRGQQVTLRCSPKSGHDTVSWYQQALGQGPQFIFQYYEEEERQRGNFPDRFSGHQFPNYSSELNVNALLLGDSALYLCASSLSGTGFFLRHNEQFFGPGTRLTVL.

This clone was counted only a few times. V usage is TRBV5-1 and J usage is TRBJ2-1; possible D gene TRBD2, 5 bases. CDR3 length equals 16 residues. Germline CDR1 is SGHRS and CDR2 is YFSETQ. Trimming stripped 6 bases from V and 3 bases from J, with 19 bases between. In DNA form, the CDR3 reads TGCGCCAGCAACTCCTTTTCGGGGATCGGCTACAATGAGCAGTTCTTC. This encodes CASNSFSGIGYNEQFF.

This chain links TRBV27 with TRBJ2-3; D might be TRBD2 (6 bases). The CDR3 contains 14 residues. V was trimmed by 2 bases and J by 5 bases, leaving 11 bases between them. The germline V gene has CDR1 MNHEY and CDR2 SMNVEV (reference sequence). The CDR3 protein is CASSLADGGDTQYF. The CDR3 region has the DNA TGTGCCAGCAGTTTAGCAGACGGGGGAGATACGCAGTATTTT.

This clone occurred a few times. V is TRBV27 and J is TRBJ2-3; 10 positions agree with TRBD2. The CDR3 runs 17 residues. Germline V CDR1 and CDR2: MNHEY, SMNVEV (reference sequence). V lost 7 bases to trimming and J lost 3 bases; unmatched junction nucleotides: 13. Here the CDR3 reads CASKGLAGVWFTDTQYF. The CDR3 DNA reads TGTGCCAGCAAGGGGCTAGCGGGAGTTTGGTTTACAGATACGCAGTATTTT.

The J gene is TRBJ1-6, the V gene TRBV5-1; D not certain. V lost 1 base, J lost 0 bases, and 11 bases lay in between. Germline V lookup: CDR1 SGHRS, CDR2 YFSETQ. CDR3 length: 17 residues. The CDR3 DNA reads as TGCGCCAGCAGCTTGAGCCAGCGCAGCTCCTATAATTCACCCCTCCACTTT. It is translated as CASSLSQRSSYNSPLHF.

This clone was seen only a few times. V and J are TRBV5-4 and TRBJ1-5; D not resolved. Germline CDR1 and CDR2: SGHNT and YYREEE (reference sequence). V lost 7 bases and J 0 bases, leaving 8 bases between the germline ends. CDR3 length: 13 amino acids. The DNA for the CDR3 is TGTGCCAGCTCCTCAGGTAGCAATCAGCCCCAGCATTTT. This encodes CASSSGSNQPQHF.

The chain joins TRBV6-5 to TRBJ2-3; no firm D call. V lost 0 bases to trimming and J lost 4 bases, with 8 bases between them. CDR1 and CDR2 (germline): MNHEY, SVGAGI. This CDR3 has 14 amino acids. The CDR3 here is CASSYSKPADTQYF. In DNA, the CDR3 is TGTGCCAGCAGTTACTCGAAGCCCGCAGATACGCAGTATTTT.

This clone has only a few counts. The chain links TRBV15 to TRBJ2-3, with no clear D. Looked up from germline, CDR1 is LNHNV and CDR2 is YYDKDF (reference sequence). The CDR3 runs to 13 residues. V was shortened by 7 bases and J by 1 base, with 9 bases between the two germline ends. For the CDR3, the DNA is TGTGCCACCACCCTGTCCGGCACAGATACGCAGTATTTT. Translating it yields CATTLSGTDTQYF.